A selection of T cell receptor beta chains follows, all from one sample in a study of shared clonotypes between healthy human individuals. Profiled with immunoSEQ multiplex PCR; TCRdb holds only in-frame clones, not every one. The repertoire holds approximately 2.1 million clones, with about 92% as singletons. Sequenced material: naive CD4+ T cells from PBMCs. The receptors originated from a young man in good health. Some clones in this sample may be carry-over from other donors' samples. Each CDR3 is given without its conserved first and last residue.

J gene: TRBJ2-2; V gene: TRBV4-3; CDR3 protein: ASSQVRGSTGELF
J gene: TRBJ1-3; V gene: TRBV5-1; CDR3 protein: ASSLMLGNTIY
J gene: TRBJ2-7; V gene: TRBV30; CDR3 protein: AWSHSLTEEQY
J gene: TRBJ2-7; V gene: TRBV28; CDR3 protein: ASHGQGLYEQY
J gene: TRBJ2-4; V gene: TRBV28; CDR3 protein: ASSPAGTNLNIQY
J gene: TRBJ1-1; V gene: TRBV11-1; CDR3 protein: ASSPRGRGQNTEAF
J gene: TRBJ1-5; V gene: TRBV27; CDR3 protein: ASSYRRGNQPQH
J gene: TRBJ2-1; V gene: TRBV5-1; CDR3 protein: ASSFLGRQVNEQF
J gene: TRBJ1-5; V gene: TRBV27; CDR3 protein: ASSLPPRTGGLSNQPQH
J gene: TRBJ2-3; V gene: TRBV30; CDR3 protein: AWIAHGTDTQY
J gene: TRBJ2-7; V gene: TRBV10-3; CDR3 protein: ATFERGDYEQY
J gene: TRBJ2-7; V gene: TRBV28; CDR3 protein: ASSFFQGRGSYEQY
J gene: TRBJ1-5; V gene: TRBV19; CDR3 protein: ASSSTGGSNQPQH
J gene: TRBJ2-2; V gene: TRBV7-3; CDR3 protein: ASGTGRNTGELF
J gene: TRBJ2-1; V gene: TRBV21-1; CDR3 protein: ASSTYRGRLWNEQF
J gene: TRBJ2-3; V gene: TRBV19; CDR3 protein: ASSIERGSFADTQY
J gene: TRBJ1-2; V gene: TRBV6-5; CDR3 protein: ASRRPQGPGYGYT
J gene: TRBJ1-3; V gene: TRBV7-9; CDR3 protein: ASSPGQLGNTIY
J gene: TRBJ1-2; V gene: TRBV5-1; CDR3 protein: ASSPGPGGRYT
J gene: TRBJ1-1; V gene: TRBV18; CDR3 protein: ASSPGTGVAF
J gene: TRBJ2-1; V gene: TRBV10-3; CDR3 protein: AISDSGTTNEQF
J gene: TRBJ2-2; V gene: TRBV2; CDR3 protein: ASRDRSSRGELF
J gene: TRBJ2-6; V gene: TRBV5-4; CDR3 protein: ASTRTGGGSGANVLT
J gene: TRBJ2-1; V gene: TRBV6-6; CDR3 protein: ASSYGLAGGNEQF
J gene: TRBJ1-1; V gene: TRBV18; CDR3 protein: ASCSGTANEAF
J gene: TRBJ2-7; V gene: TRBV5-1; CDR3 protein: ASSLVSGSNYEQY
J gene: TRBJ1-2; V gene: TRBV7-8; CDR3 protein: ASSLGGGSGYT
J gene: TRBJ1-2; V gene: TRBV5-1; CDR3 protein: ASSLAGQSYGYT
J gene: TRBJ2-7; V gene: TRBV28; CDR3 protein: ASSLLGPLYEQY
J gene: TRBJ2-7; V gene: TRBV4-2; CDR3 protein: ASSNIIGTRGGEQY
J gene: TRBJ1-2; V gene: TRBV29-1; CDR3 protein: SVTPRTGFNYGYT
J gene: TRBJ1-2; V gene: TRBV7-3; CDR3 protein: ASSYTGRGGYT